These 27 T cell receptor beta chains originate from one sample sequenced in a study of long-term antiretroviral therapy in people with HIV (dated by TCRdb to the early 2020s). The immunoSEQ hsTCRB v3.0 assay was used at survey level resolution to sequence the TRB variable region. TCRdb limited this immuneACCESS table to in-frame rearrangements with V and J called. A share of clones is missing; checked studies link under half to unresolved V genes, and the rest is unexplained. The sample includes about 21,000 clones, with 84% observed a single time. The ten largest clones add up to around 3% of the sample. The sequences come from unsorted PBMCs, collected 1.9 years after starting antiretroviral therapy. The receptors were sampled from a woman between 45 and 60 years old with HIV.

CDR3: CSVGAAGRANYGYTF. In nucleotides, the CDR3 is TGCAGCGTCGGAGCGGCAGGACGGGCTAACTATGGCTACACCTTC. J is TRBJ1-2 and V is TRBV29-1; D is ambiguous. Trimming took 6 bases from V and 0 from J, leaving 17 bases between them. CDR3 length: 15 amino acids. CDR1 is SQVTM, CDR2 ANQGSEA, per germline.

The CDR3 DNA is TGTGCCAGCTCACCACCCGGACAGGGCACCGGGGAGCTGTTTTTT. Its protein product is CASSPPGQGTGELFF. The V and J genes are TRBV18 and TRBJ2-2, with 8 nucleotides matching TRBD1. The trim removed 0 bases at V and 4 bases at J, leaving 1 base unmatched. There are 15 residues in the CDR3. Germline V gene lookup returns CDR1 KGHSH and CDR2 LQKENI. The full variable domain, in which reference TRBV18 and TRBJ2-2 provide the parts outside the CDR3, is NAGVMQNPRHLVRRRGQEARLRCSPMKGHSHVYWYRQLPEEGLKFMVYLQKENIIDESGMPKERFSAEFPKEGPSILRIQQVVRGDSAAYFCASSPPGQGTGELFFGEGSRLTVL.

The chain has TRBV7-2 and TRBJ2-2; unclear D gene. Germline values: CDR1 SGHTA, CDR2 FQGNSA. Trimming removed 0 bases at V and 3 bases at J, with 5 bases between. The CDR3 sequence is 14 residues long. CDR3 DNA: TGTGCCAGCAGCTTAGCGTTCTACACCGGGGAGCTGTTTTTT. It is translated as CASSLAFYTGELFF.

The chain recombines TRBV19 with TRBJ1-1; 8 nucleotides align to TRBD1. The V segment lost 5 bases and the J segment 1 base; nucleotides outside the gene matches: 3. The CDR3 totals 14 residues. Germline CDR1 is LNHDA and CDR2 is SQIVND (reference sequence). In nucleotides, the CDR3 is TGTGCCAGTAGTGAGGACAGGGAGAACACTGAAGCTTTCTTT. This codes for CASSEDRENTEAFF.

This clone was picked up one time. The rearrangement links TRBV7-6 to TRBJ2-1; TRBD2 agrees at 8 bases. Germline lookup yields CDR1 SGHVS and CDR2 FNYEAQ. With V trimmed by 1 base and J by 7 bases, 6 bases remained unmatched. This CDR3 comprises 15 residues. CDR3 amino acids: CASSLGPQRGNEQFF. The CDR3 bases are TGTGCCAGCAGCTTAGGTCCCCAGCGGGGGAATGAGCAGTTCTTC.

J is TRBJ2-1 and V is TRBV18, with D perhaps matching TRBD1 or TRBD2 (5 bases each). The germline gives CDR1 KGHSH, CDR2 LQKENI. V lost 5 bases and J lost 7, with 9 bases in between. This CDR3 region has 12 residues. The CDR3 bases are TGTGCCAGCTCAGACTGGGGGAATGAGCAGTTCTTC. As protein: CASSDWGNEQFF.

CDR3 in amino acids: CAWSVRSSAGQYF. CDR3 sequence (DNA): TGTGCCTGGAGTGTACGGTCTTCGGCGGGGCAGTACTTC. This chain uses TRBV30 with TRBJ2-7; D is possibly TRBD2 (5 bases). The V gene lost 0 bases and the J gene lost 9 bases, with 15 bases spanning the gap. Looked up from germline, CDR1 is GTSNPN and CDR2 is SVGIG (reference sequence). The CDR3 runs 13 residues.

The V gene is TRBV4-1, the J gene TRBJ1-4; D is perhaps TRBD1 (6 bases). Trimming left V 5 bases short and J 0 bases short, with 10 bases between. In germline, CDR1 is MGHRA, CDR2 YSYEKL. This CDR3 region has 15 residues. The CDR3 DNA follows: TGCGCCAGCAGCTGGGGGCGGGCAACTAATGAAAAACTGTTTTTT. Its protein is CASSWGRATNEKLFF.

The V and J genes are TRBV6-5 and TRBJ2-3; D might be TRBD2 (6 bases). V shed 7 bases and J shed 10 bases, with 15 bases lying between them. The CDR3 is 12 residues long. Germline V gene sequence: CDR1 MNHEY, CDR2 SVGAGI. The CDR3, as DNA: TGTGCCAGCACCGACCGGGGGTTGGCGCAGTATTTT. Its translation: CASTDRGLAQYF.

The CDR3 DNA reads as TGTGCCAGCAGTGGGGGAGGGAGCGGGAGCTCCTACAATGAGCAGTTCTTC. Encoded protein: CASSGGGSGSSYNEQFF. This sequence joins TRBV25-1 and TRBJ2-1, with 8 bases aligning to TRBD2. CDR3 length: 17 amino acids. Trimming at V came to 4 bases and at J to 0 bases, leaving 8 bases not matched to a gene. CDR1 MGHDK and CDR2 SYGVNS come from the germline V gene.

The chain has TRBV11-2 and TRBJ2-7; 9 positions match TRBD2. Trimming took 3 bases from V and 2 from J; bases not matched to a gene: 5. The CDR3 runs 15 residues. CDR1 is SGHAT, CDR2 FQNNGV, per germline. CDR3 sequence: CASSLSSGEAYEQYF. The CDR3 DNA is TGTGCCAGCAGCTTGTCTAGCGGGGAGGCCTACGAGCAGTACTTC.

The chain combines TRBV5-6 with TRBJ2-3; D not resolved. CDR1 is SGHDT, CDR2 YYEEEE, per germline. The CDR3 has 11 residues. Trimming removed 2 bases at V and 7 bases at J, with 5 bases between. The CDR3 DNA reads as TGTGCCAGCAGCTTAGAGAATACGCAGTATTTT. Amino acids: CASSLENTQYF. The full variable domain, its missing parts supplied by reference TRBV5-6 and TRBJ2-3, is DAGVTQSPTHLIKTRGQQVTLRCSPKSGHDTVSWYQQALGQGPQFIFQYYEEEERQRGNFPDRFSGHQFPNYSSELNVNALLLGDSALYLCASSLENTQYFGPGTRLTVL.

This chain links TRBV7-9 with TRBJ1-5; tentative D call: TRBD1 (5 bases). V was shortened by 5 bases and J by 4 bases, with 12 bases between the two germline ends. The CDR3 is 14 amino acids. Germline CDR1 reads SEHNR; CDR2 reads FQNEAQ (reference sequence). The CDR3 region is CASSPEGANQPQHF. In nucleotides, the CDR3 is TGTGCCAGCAGCCCAGAAGGGGCTAATCAGCCCCAGCATTTT. Looking up the rest from reference TRBV7-9 and TRBJ1-5 gives the full variable domain: DTGVSQNPRHKITKRGQNVTFRCDPISEHNRLYWYRQTLGQGPEFLTYFQNEAQLEKSRLLSDRFSAERPKGSFSTLEIQRTEQGDSAMYLCASSPEGANQPQHFGDGTRLSIL.

This clone was seen once. This chain joins TRBV4-2 and TRBJ2-5; D possibly corresponds to TRBD2 (7 bases). This CDR3 contains 16 residues. V lost 6 bases and J 4 bases, leaving 21 bases between the germline ends. Germline loops: CDR1 LGHNA, CDR2 YNFKEQ. The CDR3 region is CASSSRGGGTPETQYF. The CDR3 nucleotides are TGTGCCAGCAGTTCAAGGGGAGGGGGGACCCCAGAGACCCAGTACTTC.

The chain joins TRBV25-1 to TRBJ1-3; D remains unclear. V was pared by 7 bases and J by 6 bases, with 16 bases between. CDR3 length: 14 amino acids. Looked up from germline, CDR1 is MGHDK and CDR2 is SYGVNS. The CDR3 loop reads CASTEATDPNTIYF. The CDR3 nucleotides are TGTGCCAGCACCGAGGCCACGGATCCAAACACCATATATTTT.

The V call is TRBV15, the J call TRBJ2-7, with 9 bases matching TRBD1. The CDR3 length is 15 residues. Germline V gene data show CDR1 as LNHNV and CDR2 as YYDKDF (reference sequence). V lost 8 bases and J lost 3; bases outside the gene matches: 11. CDR3 sequence: CATRMGDREYYEQYF. CDR3 in DNA: TGTGCCACCCGAATGGGGGACAGGGAATACTACGAGCAGTACTTC.

This chain connects TRBV7-9 to TRBJ1-1, with D perhaps TRBD1 (5 bases). Germline CDR1 is SEHNR and CDR2 is FQNEAQ (reference sequence). The CDR3 length is 13 residues. The V and J ends lost 5 bases and 1 base respectively, with 8 bases between them. CDR3 sequence (DNA): TGTGCCAGCAGCGGGGACCCGAACACTGAAGCTTTCTTT. It translates to CASSGDPNTEAFF.

This clone appeared a few times. V gene TRBV19 combines with J gene TRBJ1-5, with 11 bases lining up with TRBD1. Germline CDR1 LNHDA, CDR2 SQIVND (reference sequence). Trimming at V came to 6 bases and at J to 2 bases, leaving 3 bases not matched to a gene. There are 15 residues in the CDR3. The CDR3, as DNA: TGTGCCAGTAGGGGGGGACAGGGGGGCAATCAGCCCCAGCATTTT. The encoded protein is CASRGGQGGNQPQHF.

The gene calls are TRBV28 and TRBJ2-3, with 7 bases matching TRBD1. The J segment lost 4 bases and the V segment lost 3 bases, leaving 13 bases of the junction unmatched. Germline assignment: CDR1 MDHEN and CDR2 SYDVKM. The CDR3 has 17 residues. The DNA for the CDR3 is TGTGCCAGCAGTTTCGGAGGCGACAGGGCCGTTTCAGATACGCAGTATTTT. Translating it yields CASSFGGDRAVSDTQYF.

V and J are TRBV4-1 and TRBJ2-3, with 7 bases matching TRBD2. The CDR3 length is 16 residues. Germline V CDR1 and CDR2: MGHRA, YSYEKL. V lost 1 base, J lost 1 base, and 5 bases stayed unmatched. The CDR3 sequence: CASSQGAGVGTDTQYF. The CDR3 region has the DNA TGCGCCAGCAGCCAAGGGGCGGGGGTGGGCACAGATACGCAGTATTTT.

The chain is built from TRBV19 and TRBJ2-5, with 9 bases fitting TRBD2. CDR3 size: 14 residues. From germline, CDR1 is LNHDA and CDR2 SQIVND (reference sequence). V was clipped by 3 bases and J by 5 bases; unmatched bases: 4. The CDR3 sequence is CASSIGSGGETQYF. The CDR3, as DNA: TGTGCCAGTAGTATCGGGAGCGGGGGGGAGACCCAGTACTTC.

The chain joins TRBV7-2 to TRBJ2-7; D ambiguous. The CDR3 covers 12 residues. CDR1 is SGHTA, CDR2 FQGNSA, per germline. V was trimmed by 4 bases and J by 3 bases, leaving 7 bases between them. The CDR3 nucleotides are TGTGCCAGCAGCTCCCTCCTCTACGAGCAGTACTTC. Translation: CASSSLLYEQYF.

The chain recombines TRBV19 with TRBJ2-7; D call uncertain. Trimming cost V 4 bases and J 3 bases, with 7 bases left between them. The CDR3 is 12 amino acids. The germline V gene has CDR1 LNHDA and CDR2 SQIVND (reference sequence). CDR3 nucleotide sequence: TGTGCCAGTAGTACCTCATACTACGAGCAGTACTTC. Its protein is CASSTSYYEQYF.

This clone was observed a handful of times. The gene calls are TRBV4-2 and TRBJ2-2; TRBD2 matches 10 bases. Germline V gives CDR1 LGHNA, CDR2 YNFKEQ. This CDR3 comprises 13 residues. V was clipped by 1 base and J by 15 bases; unmatched bases: 5. CDR3 sequence reads: CASSQAGSGGMFF. The DNA for the CDR3 is TGTGCCAGCAGCCAAGCTGGTAGCGGGGGGATGTTTTTT.

The rearrangement links TRBV5-1 to TRBJ2-2; 9 nucleotides match TRBD1. J lost 2 bases, V lost 2 bases, and 4 bases had no gene match. In germline, CDR1 is SGHRS, CDR2 YFSETQ. The CDR3 loop spans 16 amino acids. CDR3 nucleotide sequence: TGCGCCAGCAGCTTCACAGGGGGCTCAAACACCGGGGAGCTGTTTTTT. Amino acid sequence: CASSFTGGSNTGELFF.

The CDR3 loop reads CASSEAGGNEQYF. In nucleotides, the CDR3 is TGTGCCAGCAGTGAAGCAGGGGGAAACGAGCAGTACTTC. The chain uses TRBV6-1 and TRBJ2-7; D is perhaps TRBD1 (6 bases). V lost 0 bases, J lost 5 bases, and 8 bases lay in between. Germline V CDR1 and CDR2: MNHNS, SASEGT. The CDR3 runs to 13 residues.

The CDR3 spells CASSLETASNTGELFF. CDR3 coding DNA: TGCGCCAGCAGCTTGGAGACGGCCTCTAACACCGGGGAGCTGTTTTTT. The rearrangement joins TRBV5-1 to TRBJ2-2; unclear D gene. CDR1 is SGHRS and CDR2 is YFSETQ in the germline V gene. Trimming pared 0 bases from V and 2 bases from J, leaving 11 bases between. This CDR3 region has 16 residues.